This TCR beta chain derives from a study of siplizumab effects on memory and regulatory T cells. Study conclusions and caveats: Naive T cells appeared more diverse than memory cells and seemed to be major alloresponse contributors. Siplizumab significantly decreased alloreactive sequences from unstimulated CD4+ memory cells.

The count of this clone is one. The target antigen is unknown. Using immunoSEQ multiplex PCR, the repertoire was profiled, and TCRdb retains in-frame clones only, with some absent. The data show some 110,000 clones, 93% seen once. Trimming removed 0 bases from V and 5 bases from J, with 2 bases in between. CDR1 and CDR2 from the germline V gene are SGHDT and YYEEEE. This CDR3 region has 11 residues. The J gene is TRBJ2-5, the V gene TRBV5-6; D is unclear. The source is a human donor in good health. Material for sequencing was Tregs sorted from blood. The CDR3 DNA reads TGTGCCAGCAGCTTGGCGGAGACCCAGTACTTC. Amino acids: CASSLAETQYF.